Below are 24 T cell receptor beta chains sequenced from a single sample in a study of control samples from healthy donors and cancer patients (dated by TCRdb to the early 2020s). Receptor amplification or capture employed the immunoSEQ multiplex PCR assay. Drawn from immuneACCESS, this table holds only the in-frame rearrangements with V and J called that TCRdb kept. Clones are partly lost; checked studies trace under half to an unresolved V gene and leave the rest unexplained. This sample lists over 90,000 clones; about 91% were detected once. Together, the top ten hold 2% to 2.5% of the sample. The sequenced material came from blood. The receptor set was obtained from a woman younger than 35 in good health.

J is TRBJ2-7 and V is TRBV6-5; D gene uncertain. V gave up 1 base and J gave up 1 base, with 11 bases separating them. Per the germline V gene, CDR1 is MNHEY and CDR2 is SVGAGI. The CDR3 extends over 15 amino acids. The CDR3 DNA follows: TGTGCCAGCAGTTACTTCCGGAGCGCTTCCTACGAGCAGTACTTC. Its protein is CASSYFRSASYEQYF.

This chain joins TRBV28 and TRBJ1-5, with D maybe TRBD1 (6 bases). V lost 6 bases and J 7 bases, leaving 16 bases between the germline ends. Germline-derived CDR1 and CDR2 are MDHEN and SYDVKM. The CDR3 sequence is 14 residues long. The CDR3 sequence is CASRYTGLGQPQHF. Written as DNA, the CDR3 is TGTGCCAGCAGATATACAGGGTTAGGACAGCCCCAGCATTTT.

The rearrangement links TRBV6-2 or TRBV6-3 to TRBJ2-7; D is undetermined. The length of the CDR3 is 14 residues. Between the trimmed V and J ends, which lost 3 bases and 2 bases, there was a span of 11 bases. Germline CDR1 MNHEY, CDR2 SVGEGT. The CDR3 region is CASSYKGGTYEQYF. In nucleotides, the CDR3 is TGTGCCAGCAGTTATAAGGGCGGCACCTACGAGCAGTACTTC.

The V call is TRBV27, the J call TRBJ1-2, with D possibly TRBD1 on 5 matching bases. The CDR3 is 15 residues long. Germline V gives CDR1 MNHEY, CDR2 SMNVEV (reference sequence). V dropped 2 bases and J dropped 4 bases, with 14 bases sitting between them. The CDR3 DNA reads TGTGCCAGCAGTTTAGACCCCGGGACTGTCTATGGCTACACCTTC. Translation gives CASSLDPGTVYGYTF.

The chain links TRBV12-3 or TRBV12-4 to TRBJ1-1, with a weak D call TRBD1 (5 bases). V shed 6 bases and J shed 6 bases, with 14 bases lying between them. The CDR3 has 13 amino acids. In nucleotides, the CDR3 is TGTGCCAGCAGCGGACACACGGGGGCTGAAGCTTTCTTT. It yields the protein CASSGHTGAEAFF.

This sequence joins TRBV30 and TRBJ2-5, with TRBD1 matching 8 bases. V lost 8 bases and J lost 5; bases outside the gene matches: 13. Per the germline V gene, CDR1 is GTSNPN and CDR2 is SVGIG (reference sequence). The CDR3 is 14 amino acids. DNA for the CDR3: TGTGCCCTGGGGGTGGGGACAGGCGGGGAGACCCAGTACTTC. Residues: CALGVGTGGETQYF.

This clone was detected only once. CDR3 sequence reads: CASSAQTGDNQPQHF. The CDR3 DNA reads TGTGCCAGCAGTGCCCAGACAGGGGACAATCAGCCCCAGCATTTT. The V and J genes are TRBV28 and TRBJ1-5; TRBD1 agrees at 8 bases. With 5 bases clipped from V and 3 bases from J, the junction kept 6 bases outside the gene matches. The CDR3 length is 15 residues. Germline CDR1 is MDHEN and CDR2 is SYDVKM.

J is TRBJ2-7 and V is TRBV27; TRBD2 matches 12 bases. The CDR3 loop spans 18 amino acids. The V and J ends lost 3 bases and 5 bases, in that order; junction bases with no gene match: 14. In germline, CDR1 is MNHEY, CDR2 SMNVEV (reference sequence). The CDR3 DNA reads TGTGCCAGCAGTTTTGGGATCCGGACTAGCGGGATTATCAACGAGCAGTACTTC. It specifies CASSFGIRTSGIINEQYF.

The chain combines TRBV28 with TRBJ2-1; possible D gene TRBD1, 6 bases. This CDR3 has 13 residues. Germline V gives CDR1 MDHEN, CDR2 SYDVKM. V dropped 2 bases and J dropped 15 bases, with 17 bases sitting between them. The CDR3: CASSLRGWGPAFF. In DNA form, the CDR3 reads TGTGCCAGCAGTTTAAGGGGGTGGGGACCCGCGTTCTTC.

The rearrangement uses TRBV12-3 or TRBV12-4 and TRBJ1-1; D is uncertain. CDR3 length: 11 residues. V shed 8 bases and J shed 5 bases, with 9 bases lying between them. DNA for the CDR3: TGTGCCAGCGGGGTGGGGACTGAAGCTTTCTTT. Residues: CASGVGTEAFF.

V usage is TRBV2 and J usage is TRBJ2-5; 9 bases map to TRBD1. Germline V CDR1 and CDR2: SNHLY, FYNNEI. The CDR3 is made up of 12 amino acids. V trimming: 10 bases; J trimming: 5 bases; junction bases outside the gene matches: 5. In DNA form, the CDR3 reads TGTGCCAAGGGACAGGGTGGGGAGACCCAGTACTTC. Its protein is CAKGQGGETQYF.

The chain employs TRBV20-1 and TRBJ1-5; no firm D call. Germline V gene lookup returns CDR1 DFQATT and CDR2 SNEGSKA (reference sequence). Deletions cut 3 bases from V and 2 bases from J, with 14 bases between. This CDR3 is built from 15 residues. The CDR3 DNA is TGCAGTGCTAGTCACGGACCCCATGGCAATCAGCCCCAGCATTTT. Its protein is CSASHGPHGNQPQHF.

The chain employs TRBV5-5 and TRBJ2-1, with 12 bases that match TRBD2. Trimming cost V 5 bases and J 5 bases; bases outside gene matches: 5. Germline assignment: CDR1 SGHKS and CDR2 YYEKEE (reference sequence). The CDR3 is made up of 15 amino acids. DNA of the CDR3: TGTGCCAGCAGACCTCGGACTAGCGGGGACAATGAGCAGTTCTTC. As protein: CASRPRTSGDNEQFF.

The chain carries TRBV5-4 and TRBJ2-7; D may be TRBD1 or TRBD2 (5 bases each). V lost 4 bases and J lost 5, with 16 bases in between. Germline CDR1 SGHNT, CDR2 YYREEE (reference sequence). The CDR3 length is 14 residues. The CDR3 region is CASSPDSGTNEQYF. DNA of the CDR3: TGTGCCAGCAGCCCCGACAGCGGAACGAACGAGCAGTACTTC.

The chain joins TRBV5-1 to TRBJ1-6; no clear D gene. Germline loops: CDR1 SGHRS, CDR2 YFSETQ. The CDR3 is made up of 14 amino acids. The ends were cut back, 0 bases at V and 7 bases at J, with 8 bases in the middle. The CDR3 reads CASSLEVLNSPLHF. The CDR3 DNA reads TGCGCCAGCAGCTTGGAGGTCTTAAATTCACCCCTCCACTTT.

The chain joins TRBV14 to TRBJ2-7; the D gene is possibly TRBD1 (6 bases). Deletions cut 0 bases from V and 3 bases from J, with 24 bases between. The CDR3 covers 19 residues. Germline CDR1 is SGHDN and CDR2 is FVKESK. CDR3 protein: CASSQDVGVLGALSYEQYF. DNA for the CDR3: TGTGCCAGCAGCCAAGATGTGGGGGTATTGGGGGCGTTGAGCTACGAGCAGTACTTC.

The V call is TRBV11-3, the J call TRBJ2-2; D may correspond to TRBD1 or TRBD2 (5 bases each). The V gene's germline CDR1 is SGHNT and CDR2 YENEEA. This CDR3 region has 15 residues. Trimming stripped 1 base from V and 4 bases from J, with 10 bases between. The CDR3 DNA is TGTGCCAGCAGCTTAGCCCAGGGAGTCACCGGGGAGCTGTTTTTT. This gives the protein CASSLAQGVTGELFF. The whole variable domain, remainder taken from reference TRBV11-3 and TRBJ2-2, is EAGVVQSPRYKIIEKKQPVAFWCNPISGHNTLYWYLQNLGQGPELLIRYENEEAVDDSQLPKDRFSAERLKGVDSTLKIQPAELGDSAVYLCASSLAQGVTGELFFGEGSRLTVL.

The gene calls are TRBV5-1 and TRBJ1-2; unclear D gene. This CDR3 is 11 amino acids long. CDR1 is SGHRS and CDR2 is YFSETQ in the germline V gene. Trimming took off 4 bases at V and 8 bases at J, with 9 bases between the two ends. This CDR3 is CASSRPRGYTF. CDR3 coding DNA: TGCGCCAGCAGCCGACCCAGGGGCTACACCTTC.

The chain recombines TRBV9 with TRBJ1-6; D uncertain. V was trimmed by 0 bases and J by 9 bases, leaving 10 bases between them. Germline values: CDR1 SGDLS, CDR2 YYNGEE. The CDR3 runs 14 residues. The CDR3 loop reads CASSVEARGSPLHF. The CDR3 DNA reads TGTGCCAGCAGCGTAGAAGCCCGTGGTTCACCCCTCCACTTT.

The genes are TRBV6-5 and TRBJ1-2, with a possible D match to TRBD1 (5 bases). Germline V lookup: CDR1 MNHEY, CDR2 SVGAGI. This CDR3 has 13 amino acids. The V end was cut by 6 bases, the J end by 3 bases, with 11 bases between. The DNA for the CDR3 is TGTGCCAGCAGCCCCGGGGCCTACTATGGCTACACCTTC. Protein sequence: CASSPGAYYGYTF.

The chain couples TRBV28 to TRBJ2-7; D is perhaps TRBD1 or TRBD2 (6 bases each). The CDR3 is 15 residues long. Trimming removed 5 bases from V and 1 base from J, with 15 bases in between. The V gene's germline CDR1 is MDHEN and CDR2 SYDVKM. The DNA for the CDR3 is TGTGCCAGCAGTAGGCGGGACAAAAGATCCTACGAGCAGTACTTC. It translates to CASSRRDKRSYEQYF.

The V gene is TRBV7-3, the J gene TRBJ2-1; 7 positions match TRBD2. Germline lookup yields CDR1 SGHTA and CDR2 FQGTGA. The CDR3 extends over 17 amino acids. With 3 bases clipped from V and 5 bases from J, the junction kept 13 bases outside the gene matches. CDR3 sequence (DNA): TGTGCCAGCAGCTTTACCACCGGGACTAACGCAAACAATGAGCAGTTCTTC. Its translation: CASSFTTGTNANNEQFF.

The chain has TRBV6-4 and TRBJ2-1; tentatively, D is TRBD2 (5 bases). The CDR3 totals 13 residues. V dropped 5 bases and J dropped 5 bases, with 10 bases sitting between them. Germline V gene sequence: CDR1 MRHNA, CDR2 SNTAGT. CDR3 in amino acids: CASSSGANNEQFF. DNA for the CDR3: TGTGCCAGCAGTAGCGGAGCTAACAATGAGCAGTTCTTC.

The rearrangement joins TRBV2 to TRBJ1-4; possibly TRBD1 for D (6 bases). From germline, CDR1 is SNHLY and CDR2 FYNNEI. The CDR3 is 13 amino acids. Trimming removed 3 bases from V and 8 bases from J, with 10 bases in between. The CDR3 here is CASSDAGEEKLFF. The CDR3 region has the DNA TGTGCCAGCAGTGACGCAGGGGAAGAAAAACTGTTTTTT.